This TCR beta chain was obtained from a study of shared clonotypes between healthy human individuals. Study conclusions and caveats: For sorted subsets, rarefaction showed incomplete sequencing despite large depth.

Every contributor of samples was a Caucasian grown-up residing in Nashville, Tennessee. The CDR3 sequence is 14 residues long. The V end lost 3 bases, the J end lost 9 bases, and 12 bases lay between the germline ends. CDR1 is MNHNY, CDR2 SVGAGI, per germline (reference sequence). Of note for this clone: Its antigen is unknown.

How the authors handled the data: Junction-only immunoSEQ sequences carried no quality scores, so filtering differed. Sequencing used immunoSEQ multiplex PCR; TCRdb keeps in-frame clones, though not all of them. The V and J calls and clone size are taken from that table; D and trimming were inferred from the DNA. The table has more than 2,000,000 clones, 85% to 95% seen once. Sequenced material: naive CD4+ T cells sorted from blood. The subset denotes: CD45RA+ positively selected. The V and J genes are TRBV6-6 and TRBJ1-6, with D unresolved. This TCR came from a man aged 18 to 29 in good health. The CDR3 bases are TGTGCCAGCAGTTATCCGGAGGCGGGTTCACCCCTCCACTTT. Translating it yields CASSYPEAGSPLHF.